Presented here are 25 T cell receptor beta chains from one specimen sequenced in a study of T cell responses to AZD1222 COVID-19 vaccine. TCRdb's copy holds only in-frame clones and misses some; the assay was immunoSEQ multiplex PCR. The sample holds tens of thousands of clones, roughly 82% seen once. Sequenced material: peripheral blood, taken on day 0 of AZD1222 vaccination. These receptors were collected from an adult in good health.

This clone was counted between two and nine times. The chain has TRBV28 and TRBJ1-4; TRBD1 is a possible D gene (6 bases). V was cut by 7 bases and J by 4 bases, with 13 bases left in between. The CDR3 extends over 14 amino acids. Looked up from germline, CDR1 is MDHEN and CDR2 is SYDVKM. The CDR3 sequence is CASKGGTNNEKLFF. The CDR3 DNA reads TGTGCCAGCAAAGGGGGGACAAATAATGAAAAACTGTTTTTT.

The gene calls are TRBV10-3 and TRBJ1-2; D is uncertain. The CDR3 spans 17 residues. Germline V gene data show CDR1 as ENHRY and CDR2 as SYGVKD. Trimming cost V 0 bases and J 1 base, with 15 bases left between them. The CDR3 nucleotides read TGTGCCATCAGTGAGTCTCAGTCGGCAGCTTTTAACTATGGCTACACCTTC. Translation: CAISESQSAAFNYGYTF.

This clone occurred a few times. CDR3 in DNA: TGTGCCAGCAGCTTCGGGGACCCAGGGCAGCCCCAGCATTTT. This sequence encodes CASSFGDPGQPQHF. The chain joins TRBV7-8 to TRBJ1-5; tentative D call: TRBD1 (5 bases). CDR3 length equals 14 residues. Germline CDR1 reads SGHVS; CDR2 reads FQNEAQ. Trimming pared 3 bases from V and 7 bases from J, leaving 13 bases between.

This clone has just one count. The V and J genes are TRBV19 and TRBJ1-5, with 10 bases aligning to TRBD1. This CDR3 region has 16 residues. CDR1 and CDR2 (germline): LNHDA, SQIVND (reference sequence). Losses at the gene ends were 5 bases for V and 6 bases for J; bases not matched to a gene: 10. In DNA form, the CDR3 reads TGTGCCAGTAGTCTTGATTTCGGACAGGGGGGTCAGCCCCAGCATTTT. Translation: CASSLDFGQGGQPQHF.

The chain is built from TRBV7-2 and TRBJ2-7; the D call may be TRBD1 or TRBD2 (5 bases each). V was cut by 5 bases and J by 2 bases, with 13 bases left in between. This CDR3 comprises 14 residues. Germline V lookup: CDR1 SGHTA, CDR2 FQGNSA. CDR3 sequence reads: CASSLGDAAYEQYV. CDR3 DNA sequence: TGTGCCAGCAGCCTAGGGGACGCCGCCTACGAGCAGTACGTC.

This chain connects TRBV28 to TRBJ2-2, with D uncertain. CDR1 and CDR2 from the germline V gene are MDHEN and SYDVKM. The CDR3 runs 11 residues. V lost 8 bases to trimming and J lost 7 bases, with 8 bases between them. The CDR3 spells CASESSGELFF. The CDR3 bases are TGTGCCAGCGAGAGCAGCGGGGAGCTGTTTTTT.

The chain carries TRBV4-1 and TRBJ2-1, with a possible D match to TRBD2 (5 bases). The CDR3 runs 14 residues. CDR1 MGHRA and CDR2 YSYEKL come from the germline V gene. V lost 5 bases and J lost 10, with 18 bases in between. CDR3 nucleotide sequence: TGCGCCAGCAGCTTCCCGGGTGGAGGTCGGGAGCAGTTCTTC. It translates to CASSFPGGGREQFF.

The chain employs TRBV29-1 and TRBJ2-7; the match to TRBD2 covers 9 bases. The CDR3 contains 15 residues. Germline trimming cut 6 bases from V and 5 bases from J; bases unmatched to any gene: 14. The germline gives CDR1 SQVTM, CDR2 ANQGSEA. Written as DNA, the CDR3 is TGCAGCGTGAAACAGGGGACTAGCCAGAAACACGAGCAGTACTTC. Protein sequence: CSVKQGTSQKHEQYF.

This clone was seen a single time. This rearrangement joins TRBV28 to TRBJ1-1, with a possible D match to TRBD1 (5 bases). The CDR3 is 11 residues long. Germline CDR1 reads MDHEN; CDR2 reads SYDVKM. With 6 bases removed from V and 3 bases from J, the gap between germline ends came to 5 bases. The CDR3 reads CASRGHTEAFF. The DNA of the CDR3 is TGTGCCAGCAGGGGACACACTGAAGCTTTCTTT.

This chain uses TRBV19 with TRBJ1-4; no clear D gene. The CDR3 is made up of 14 amino acids. The V gene lost 4 bases and the J gene lost 3 bases, with 9 bases spanning the gap. Germline V lookup: CDR1 LNHDA, CDR2 SQIVND (reference sequence). The CDR3 DNA reads as TGTGCCAGTAGTAACTGGCTACCTAATGAAAAACTGTTTTTT. Encoded protein: CASSNWLPNEKLFF.

In this sample, this clone turned up once. V gene TRBV5-1 combines with J gene TRBJ2-1; D gene ambiguous. Germline V gene sequence: CDR1 SGHRS, CDR2 YFSETQ. V lost 4 bases to trimming and J lost 6 bases, with 14 bases between them. The CDR3 has 14 residues. The CDR3 nucleotides read TGCGCCAGCAGCCCGGGCCAAGCCCGCAATGAGCAGTTCTTC. Protein: CASSPGQARNEQFF.

V and J are TRBV7-2 and TRBJ2-2; no firm D call. CDR1 is SGHTA and CDR2 is FQGNSA in the germline V gene. CDR3 size: 16 residues. V lost 4 bases to trimming and J lost 0 bases, with 12 bases between them. Written as DNA, the CDR3 is TGTGCCAGCAGCTCTCGGGCGGCAGCGAACACCGGGGAGCTGTTTTTT. Its translation: CASSSRAAANTGELFF.

The sample holds one count of this clone. The chain recombines TRBV27 with TRBJ1-5; 7 bases align to TRBD1. This CDR3 has 16 residues. Trimming took 2 bases from V and 1 from J; bases not matched to a gene: 5. The V gene's germline CDR1 is MNHEY and CDR2 SMNVEV (reference sequence). Here the CDR3 DNA reads TGTGCCAGCAGTTTACAGGGGGGCACGAGCAATCAGCCCCAGCATTTT. Its translation is CASSLQGGTSNQPQHF.

The chain links TRBV7-2 to TRBJ1-2; 10 nucleotides align to TRBD1. CDR1 and CDR2 from the germline V gene are SGHTA and FQGNSA. The CDR3 is 13 residues long. J lost 8 bases, V lost 5 bases, and 5 bases had no gene match. The DNA for the CDR3 is TGTGCCAGCAGCCCCTCGACAGGGGGCGGCTACACCTTC. This encodes CASSPSTGGGYTF. Full variable domain (missing parts from reference TRBV7-2 and TRBJ1-2): GAGVSQSPSNKVTEKGKDVELRCDPISGHTALYWYRQSLGQGLEFLIYFQGNSAPDKSGLPSDRFSAERTGGSVSTLTIQRTQQEDSAVYLCASSPSTGGGYTFGSGTRLTVV.

CDR3 region: CASSGRGGEQFF. The CDR3 nucleotides read TGTGCCAGTAGCGGCAGGGGTGGTGAGCAGTTCTTC. The chain combines TRBV19 with TRBJ2-1, with D perhaps matching TRBD1 (6 bases). V lost 6 bases to trimming and J lost 9 bases, with 12 bases between them. Per the germline V gene, CDR1 is LNHDA and CDR2 is SQIVND (reference sequence). The CDR3 length is 12 residues.

The chain employs TRBV7-3 and TRBJ1-1, with D perhaps matching TRBD1 (5 bases). V lost 1 base and J 6 bases, leaving 15 bases between the germline ends. CDR1 SGHTA and CDR2 FQGTGA come from the germline V gene. CDR3 length: 15 residues. CDR3 amino acids: CASSLNPGSQSEAFF. The CDR3 region has the DNA TGTGCCAGCAGCTTAAACCCAGGGTCTCAGTCTGAAGCTTTCTTT.

The chain couples TRBV28 to TRBJ1-4; D ambiguous. Trimming took 3 bases from V and 5 from J, leaving 10 bases between them. The CDR3 covers 14 residues. Germline values: CDR1 MDHEN, CDR2 SYDVKM. The CDR3 region has the DNA TGTGCCAGCAGTTTCGGGCAGTTGAATGAAAAACTGTTTTTT. This encodes CASSFGQLNEKLFF.

The chain is built from TRBV19 and TRBJ1-2; D remains ambiguous. This CDR3 region has 12 residues. CDR1 is LNHDA, CDR2 SQIVND, per germline (reference sequence). V lost 0 bases, J lost 1 base, and 0 bases lay in between. The CDR3 region is CASSIDNYGYTF. CDR3 coding DNA: TGTGCCAGTAGTATAGATAACTATGGCTACACCTTC. The whole variable domain, filled in from reference TRBV19 and TRBJ1-2, reads DGGITQSPKYLFRKEGQNVTLSCEQNLNHDAMYWYRQDPGQGLRLIYYSQIVNDFQKGDIAEGYSVSREKKESFPLTVTSAQKNPTAFYLCASSIDNYGYTFGSGTRLTVV.

The V call is TRBV11-3, the J call TRBJ1-6; no clear D gene. CDR3 length: 13 residues. Per the germline V gene, CDR1 is SGHNT and CDR2 is YENEEA. Trimming removed 5 bases from V and 7 bases from J, with 9 bases in between. CDR3 nucleotide sequence: TGTGCCAGCAGCGTGGGTCAGAATTCACCCCTCCACTTT. Its translation is CASSVGQNSPLHF.

The chain carries TRBV3-1 (or the pseudogene TRBV3-2) and TRBJ2-7; a possible D gene is TRBD1 (5 bases). V was pared by 1 base and J by 0 bases, with 10 bases between. Germline CDR1 reads LGHDT; CDR2 reads YNNKEL (reference sequence). This CDR3 is built from 15 residues. This CDR3 is CASSQGGWGSYEQYF. Here the CDR3 DNA reads TGTGCCAGCAGCCAAGGGGGCTGGGGCTCCTACGAGCAGTACTTC.

The chain has TRBV5-5 and TRBJ1-2; 7 bases match TRBD1. The ends lost 3 bases at V and 3 bases at J; junction bases unmatched: 11. Per germline, CDR1 SGHKS and CDR2 YYEKEE (reference sequence). This CDR3 has 16 residues. The CDR3: CASSSASGQNYYGYTF. The CDR3 DNA follows: TGTGCCAGCAGCTCAGCTTCGGGACAGAACTACTATGGCTACACCTTC.

CDR3 bases: TGTGCCAGCAGCTTAGCCAATGGGCAACTTCACACTGAAGCTTTCTTT. Protein sequence: CASSLANGQLHTEAFF. The chain is built from TRBV7-8 and TRBJ1-1, with D unclear. The germline V and J ends were trimmed by 0 bases and 3 bases, with 14 bases remaining between them. This CDR3 spans 16 amino acids. CDR1 SGHVS and CDR2 FQNEAQ come from the germline V gene.

The chain employs TRBV28 and TRBJ2-1, with 13 bases lining up with TRBD2. The germline V gene has CDR1 MDHEN and CDR2 SYDVKM. The CDR3 sequence is 15 residues long. The trim removed 3 bases at V and 10 bases at J, leaving 6 bases unmatched. In DNA form, the CDR3 reads TGTGCCAGCAGTTTGGGGACTAGCGGGAAACGGGAGCAGTTCTTC. Its translation is CASSLGTSGKREQFF.

The rearrangement joins TRBV9 to TRBJ1-2; D gene ambiguous. The V end was cut by 0 bases, the J end by 3 bases, with 9 bases between. The CDR3 sequence is 14 residues long. Per germline, CDR1 SGDLS and CDR2 YYNGEE. CDR3 amino acids: CASSVDMGYYGYTF. CDR3 nucleotides: TGTGCCAGCAGCGTAGATATGGGCTACTATGGCTACACCTTC.

This chain uses TRBV4-1 with TRBJ2-1; D is unresolved. The CDR3 has 13 residues. Germline V gives CDR1 MGHRA, CDR2 YSYEKL. Trimming pared 4 bases from V and 5 bases from J, leaving 9 bases between. CDR3 sequence: CASSPPTNNEQFF. The CDR3 nucleotides are TGCGCCAGCAGCCCCCCGACCAACAATGAGCAGTTCTTC.